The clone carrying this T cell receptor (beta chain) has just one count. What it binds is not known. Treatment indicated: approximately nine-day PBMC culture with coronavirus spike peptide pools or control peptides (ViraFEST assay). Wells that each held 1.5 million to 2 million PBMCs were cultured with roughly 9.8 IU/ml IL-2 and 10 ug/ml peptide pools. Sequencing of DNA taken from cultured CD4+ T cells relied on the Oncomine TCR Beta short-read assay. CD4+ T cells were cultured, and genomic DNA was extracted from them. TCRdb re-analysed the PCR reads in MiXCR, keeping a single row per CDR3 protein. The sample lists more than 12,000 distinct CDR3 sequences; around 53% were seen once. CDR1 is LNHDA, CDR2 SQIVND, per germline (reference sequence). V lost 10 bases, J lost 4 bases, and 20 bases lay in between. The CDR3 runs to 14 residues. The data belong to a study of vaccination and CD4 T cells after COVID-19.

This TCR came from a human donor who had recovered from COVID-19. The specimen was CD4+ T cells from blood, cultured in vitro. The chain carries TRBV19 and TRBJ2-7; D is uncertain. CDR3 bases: TGTGCCACCCAACCCTCGGACGGAGTTTACGAGCAGTACTTC. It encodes CATQPSDGVYEQYF.